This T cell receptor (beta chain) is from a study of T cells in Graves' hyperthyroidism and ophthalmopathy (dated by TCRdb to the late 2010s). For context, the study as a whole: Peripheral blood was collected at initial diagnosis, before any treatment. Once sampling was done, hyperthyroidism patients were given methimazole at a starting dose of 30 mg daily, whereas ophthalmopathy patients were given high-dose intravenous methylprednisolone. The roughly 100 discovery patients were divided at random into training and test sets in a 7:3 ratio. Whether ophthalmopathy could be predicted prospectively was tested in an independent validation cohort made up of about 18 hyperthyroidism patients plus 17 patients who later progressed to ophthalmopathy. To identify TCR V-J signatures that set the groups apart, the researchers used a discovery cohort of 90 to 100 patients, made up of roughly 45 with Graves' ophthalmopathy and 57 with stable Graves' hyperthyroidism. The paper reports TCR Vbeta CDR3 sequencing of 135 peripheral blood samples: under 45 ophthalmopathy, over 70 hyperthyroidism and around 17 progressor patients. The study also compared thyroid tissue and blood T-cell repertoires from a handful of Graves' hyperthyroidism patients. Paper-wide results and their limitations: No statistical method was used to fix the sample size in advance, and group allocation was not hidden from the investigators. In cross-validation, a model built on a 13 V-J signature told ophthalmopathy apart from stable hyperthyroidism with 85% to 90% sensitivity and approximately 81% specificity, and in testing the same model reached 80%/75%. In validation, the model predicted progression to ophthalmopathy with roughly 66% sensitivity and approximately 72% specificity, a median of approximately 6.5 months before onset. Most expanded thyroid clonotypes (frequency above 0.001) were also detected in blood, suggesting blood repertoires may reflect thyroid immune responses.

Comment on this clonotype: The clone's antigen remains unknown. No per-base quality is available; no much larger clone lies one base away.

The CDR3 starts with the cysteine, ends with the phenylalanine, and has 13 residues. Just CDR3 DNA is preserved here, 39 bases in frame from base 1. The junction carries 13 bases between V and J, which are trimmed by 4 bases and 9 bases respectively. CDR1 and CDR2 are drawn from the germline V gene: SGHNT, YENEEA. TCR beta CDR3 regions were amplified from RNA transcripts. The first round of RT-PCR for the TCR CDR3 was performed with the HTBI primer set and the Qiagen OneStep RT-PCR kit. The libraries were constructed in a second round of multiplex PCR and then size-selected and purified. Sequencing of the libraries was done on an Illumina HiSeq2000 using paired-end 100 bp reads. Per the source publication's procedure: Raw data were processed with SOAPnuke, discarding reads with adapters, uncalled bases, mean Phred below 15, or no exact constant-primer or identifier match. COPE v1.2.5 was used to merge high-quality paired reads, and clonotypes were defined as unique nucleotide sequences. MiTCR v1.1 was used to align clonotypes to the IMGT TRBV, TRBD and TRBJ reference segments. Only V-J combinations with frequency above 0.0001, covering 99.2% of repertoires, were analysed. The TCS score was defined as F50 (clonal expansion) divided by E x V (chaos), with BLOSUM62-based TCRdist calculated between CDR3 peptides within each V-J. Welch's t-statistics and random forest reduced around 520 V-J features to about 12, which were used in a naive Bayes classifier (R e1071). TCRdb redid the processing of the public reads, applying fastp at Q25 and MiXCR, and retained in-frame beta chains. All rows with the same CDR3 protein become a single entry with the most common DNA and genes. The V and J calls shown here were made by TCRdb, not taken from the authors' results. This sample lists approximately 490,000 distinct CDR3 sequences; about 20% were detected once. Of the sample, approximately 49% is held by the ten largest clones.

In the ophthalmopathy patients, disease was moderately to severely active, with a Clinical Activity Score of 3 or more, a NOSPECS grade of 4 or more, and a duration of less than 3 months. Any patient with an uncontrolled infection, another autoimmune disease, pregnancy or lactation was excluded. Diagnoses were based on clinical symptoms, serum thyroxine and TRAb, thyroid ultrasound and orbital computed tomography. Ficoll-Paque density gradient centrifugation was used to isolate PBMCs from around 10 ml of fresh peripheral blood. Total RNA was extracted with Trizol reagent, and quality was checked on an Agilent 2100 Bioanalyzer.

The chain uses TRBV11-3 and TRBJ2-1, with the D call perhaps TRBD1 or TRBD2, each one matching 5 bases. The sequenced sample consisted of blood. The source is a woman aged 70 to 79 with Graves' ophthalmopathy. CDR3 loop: CASSYGASSEQFF. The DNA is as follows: TGTGCCAGCAGCTATGGGGCTAGCTCTGAGCAGTTCTTC. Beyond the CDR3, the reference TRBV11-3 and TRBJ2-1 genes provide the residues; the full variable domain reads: EAGVVQSPRYKIIEKKQPVAFWCNPISGHNTLYWYLQNLGQGPELLIRYENEEAVDDSQLPKDRFSAERLKGVDSTLKIQPAELGDSAVYLCASSYGASSEQFFGPGTRLTVL.